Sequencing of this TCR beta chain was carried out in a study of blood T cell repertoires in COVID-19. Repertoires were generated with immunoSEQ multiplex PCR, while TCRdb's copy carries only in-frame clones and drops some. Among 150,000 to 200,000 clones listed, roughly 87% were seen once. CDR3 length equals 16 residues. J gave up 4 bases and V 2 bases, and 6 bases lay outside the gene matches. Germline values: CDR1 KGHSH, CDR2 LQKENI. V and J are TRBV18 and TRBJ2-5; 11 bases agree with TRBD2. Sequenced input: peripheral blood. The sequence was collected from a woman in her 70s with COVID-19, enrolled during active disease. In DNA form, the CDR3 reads TGTGCCAGCTCACCATGGCTAGCGGGAGGTGTAGAGACCCAGTACTTC. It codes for CASSPWLAGGVETQYF.